Below are 25 T cell receptor beta chains sequenced from a single sample in a study of cytomegalovirus exposure and HLA in healthy donors. PCR amplification relied on 60 Vbeta primers (plus 13 Jbeta primers). Some clones are missing from TCRdb's copy, which holds only in-frame ones; the method was immunoSEQ multiplex PCR. The sample lists 65,000 to 70,000 clones, about 73% occurring once. Sample: PBMCs. These receptors all stem from a woman in her 30s in good health and CMV-seronegative.

This chain uses TRBV7-3 with TRBJ1-4; TRBD1 matches at 8 bases. Trimming removed 3 bases from V and 6 bases from J; junction bases left unmatched: 3. The CDR3 loop spans 14 amino acids. Per the germline V gene, CDR1 is SGHTA and CDR2 is FQGTGA. The CDR3 reads CASSFGQGDEKLFF. The CDR3 DNA sequence: TGTGCCAGCAGCTTCGGACAGGGTGATGAAAAACTGTTTTTT.

The chain joins TRBV9 to TRBJ1-2; TRBD1 is a possible D gene (5 bases). The germline V gene encodes CDR1 SGDLS and CDR2 YYNGEE. The CDR3 runs 16 residues. The germline V and J ends were trimmed by 0 bases and 6 bases, with 18 bases remaining between them. The CDR3 sequence is CASSVVSDTGSDGYTF. DNA for the CDR3: TGTGCCAGCAGCGTAGTATCGGACACAGGATCTGATGGCTACACCTTC. The variable domain in full, with the rest retrieved from reference TRBV9 and TRBJ1-2, is DSGVTQTPKHLITATGQRVTLRCSPRSGDLSVYWYQQSLDQGLQFLIQYYNGEERAKGNILERFSAQQFPDLHSELNLSSLELGDSALYFCASSVVSDTGSDGYTFGSGTRLTVV.

The chain couples TRBV30 to TRBJ1-1, with a tentative D call TRBD1 (5 bases). Germline assignment: CDR1 GTSNPN and CDR2 SVGIG (reference sequence). The CDR3 has 13 residues. V was pared by 5 bases and J by 2 bases, with 12 bases between. The DNA for the CDR3 is TGTGCCTGGGGGGGGGATGGTAACACTGAAGCTTTCTTT. This encodes CAWGGDGNTEAFF.

The rearrangement links TRBV30 to TRBJ2-5, with a possible D match to TRBD2 (7 bases). The J call is in doubt because the DNA end fits TRBJ2-7 better. CDR1 GTSNPN and CDR2 SVGIG come from the germline V gene (reference sequence). The CDR3 has 13 amino acids. Written as DNA, the CDR3 is TGTGCCTCGAGGGGGGGAGGGAGCTACGAGCAGTACTTC. It yields the protein CASRGGGSYEQYF.

J is TRBJ2-2 and V is TRBV6-6; tentatively, D is TRBD2 (6 bases). The CDR3 runs to 14 residues. CDR1 is MNHNY, CDR2 SVGAGI, per germline (reference sequence). With 7 bases removed from V and 6 bases from J, the gap between germline ends came to 15 bases. The CDR3 here is CASITGSGAGELFF. The CDR3 DNA reads TGTGCCAGCATTACAGGTTCGGGGGCCGGGGAGCTGTTTTTT.

J is TRBJ2-7 and V is TRBV4-2, with D unclear. V was trimmed by 1 base and J by 2 bases, leaving 9 bases between them. This CDR3 has 14 amino acids. The V gene's germline CDR1 is LGHNA and CDR2 YNFKEQ. The CDR3 DNA sequence: TGTGCCAGCAGCCAAGCCCCAGGAACCTACGAGCAGTACTTC. The encoded protein is CASSQAPGTYEQYF.

The rearrangement joins TRBV30 to TRBJ2-7, with D possibly TRBD1 on 6 matching bases. CDR3 length: 12 amino acids. Trimming left V 1 base short and J 2 bases short, with 6 bases between. Germline CDR1 reads GTSNPN; CDR2 reads SVGIG (reference sequence). The CDR3 bases are TGTGCCTGGAGTGCAGGGGCCTACGAGCAGTACTTC. Translated: CAWSAGAYEQYF. Drawing the rest from reference TRBV30 and TRBJ2-7, the complete variable domain is SQTIHQWPATLVQPVGSPLSLECTVEGTSNPNLYWYRQAAGRGLQLLFYSVGIGQISSEVPQNLSASRPQDRQFILSSKKLLLSDSGFYLCAWSAGAYEQYFGPGTRLTVT.

V and J are TRBV11-2 and TRBJ2-3; 7 bases match TRBD2. The CDR3 spans 14 residues. The V gene end was trimmed by 6 bases and the J gene end by 5 bases; junction bases not matched to a gene: 8. Germline-derived CDR1 and CDR2 are SGHAT and FQNNGV. As DNA, the CDR3 is TGTGCCAGCAGACGGCTACAGCGGGAAGATACGCAGTATTTT. It specifies CASRRLQREDTQYF.

This rearrangement joins TRBV5-1 to TRBJ1-4; D is possibly TRBD1 (5 bases). V dropped 0 bases and J dropped 0 bases, with 6 bases sitting between them. CDR1 and CDR2 from the germline V gene are SGHRS and YFSETQ. The CDR3 is made up of 15 amino acids. The CDR3 sequence is CASSLGTTTNEKLFF. DNA of the CDR3: TGCGCCAGCAGCTTGGGGACAACAACTAATGAAAAACTGTTTTTT.

The chain combines TRBV2 with TRBJ2-3; D call uncertain. The CDR3 totals 14 residues. Trimming removed 7 bases at V and 1 base at J, with 12 bases between. Germline V CDR1 and CDR2: SNHLY, FYNNEI. CDR3 nucleotides: TGTGCCAGCATCCAGAACAGACGCACAGATACGCAGTATTTT. As protein: CASIQNRRTDTQYF.

The CDR3 DNA follows: TGCGCCAGCAGGGGGGGGGCCTACACAGATACGCAGTATTTT. Amino acids: CASRGGAYTDTQYF. This sequence joins TRBV5-1 and TRBJ2-3; D is perhaps TRBD2 (7 bases). V lost 5 bases, J lost 2 bases, and 12 bases lay in between. Germline V gives CDR1 SGHRS, CDR2 YFSETQ. CDR3 length: 14 residues.

The V call is TRBV6-1, the J call TRBJ2-1; the match to TRBD2 covers 7 bases. This CDR3 has 16 residues. From germline, CDR1 is MNHNS and CDR2 SASEGT. The trim removed 4 bases at V and 0 bases at J, leaving 6 bases unmatched. The CDR3 loop reads CASSAGAGPSYNEQFF. CDR3 coding DNA: TGTGCCAGCAGTGCGGGAGCGGGGCCCTCCTACAATGAGCAGTTCTTC.

V gene TRBV9 combines with J gene TRBJ1-1; 7 nucleotides align to TRBD1. Trimming took 2 bases from V and 3 from J; bases not matched to a gene: 7. This CDR3 has 15 amino acids. Germline lookup yields CDR1 SGDLS and CDR2 YYNGEE. The CDR3 DNA follows: TGTGCCAGCAGCGTCGGGGACAGAATCGACACTGAAGCTTTCTTT. Translated: CASSVGDRIDTEAFF.

The V call is TRBV7-9, the J call TRBJ2-1; D is perhaps TRBD1 (6 bases). V dropped 4 bases and J dropped 6 bases, with 13 bases sitting between them. The CDR3 covers 14 residues. In germline, CDR1 is SEHNR, CDR2 FQNEAQ (reference sequence). The CDR3 loop is CASSSAGVSNEQFF. The DNA for the CDR3 is TGTGCCAGCAGCTCGGCAGGGGTCTCCAATGAGCAGTTCTTC.

This chain connects TRBV6-5 to TRBJ1-1; a possible D gene is TRBD1 (6 bases). The V and J ends lost 6 bases and 5 bases respectively, with 16 bases between them. Germline V gene sequence: CDR1 MNHEY, CDR2 SVGAGI. This CDR3 has 14 amino acids. CDR3 DNA: TGTGCCAGCAGCTCACAGGGTCTCGGTACTGAAGCTTTCTTT. Protein sequence: CASSSQGLGTEAFF.

J is TRBJ2-6 and V is TRBV9; D is uncertain. Germline assignment: CDR1 SGDLS and CDR2 YYNGEE. The CDR3 runs 14 residues. The V and J ends lost 4 bases and 0 bases respectively, with 5 bases between them. CDR3 residues: CASSPVSGANVLTF. The CDR3 DNA reads TGTGCCAGCAGCCCAGTCTCTGGGGCCAACGTCCTGACTTTC.

The chain links TRBV15 to TRBJ2-7; TRBD2 aligns across 9 bases. Germline-derived CDR1 and CDR2 are LNHNV and YYDKDF (reference sequence). CDR3 size: 17 residues. Unmatched junction bases numbered 18, after V lost 5 bases and J lost 7 bases. CDR3 coding DNA: TGTGCCACCAGCGGGCCGCGGGGGGGACCCAAGAAAGGGGAGCAGTACTTC. This gives the protein CATSGPRGGPKKGEQYF.

This chain joins TRBV6-5 and TRBJ2-1; D gene ambiguous. CDR1 and CDR2 (germline): MNHEY, SVGAGI. There are 13 residues in the CDR3. V was cut by 6 bases and J by 9 bases, with 15 bases left in between. CDR3: CASRVSSTTEQFF. DNA of the CDR3: TGTGCCAGCAGGGTTTCTTCCACTACTGAGCAGTTCTTC.

The chain carries TRBV6-4 and TRBJ2-7, with TRBD1 matching over 8 bases. The V and J ends lost 9 bases and 2 bases, in that order; junction bases with no gene match: 6. This CDR3 is 13 amino acids long. CDR1 and CDR2 from the germline V gene are MRHNA and SNTAGT. The CDR3 region is CASQQGGAYEQYF. In nucleotides, the CDR3 is TGTGCCAGTCAACAGGGGGGCGCCTACGAGCAGTACTTC.

The V gene is TRBV4-3, the J gene TRBJ1-4; D is ambiguous. The V and J ends lost 4 bases and 4 bases respectively, with 16 bases between them. The CDR3 has 16 amino acids. The germline V gene encodes CDR1 LGHNA and CDR2 YSLEER. The CDR3 coding sequence is TGCGCCAGCAGCCCAACCTCGGGAGGGTATAATGAAAAACTGTTTTTT. Translating it yields CASSPTSGGYNEKLFF.

The chain joins TRBV10-2 to TRBJ1-5, with TRBD1 as a possible D gene (5 bases). In germline, CDR1 is WSHSY, CDR2 SAAADI. V shed 4 bases and J shed 2 bases, with 9 bases lying between them. The CDR3 sequence is 14 residues long. This chain's CDR3 is CASSGGRGNQPQHF. Here the CDR3 DNA reads TGCGCCAGCAGTGGAGGCAGGGGCAATCAGCCCCAGCATTTT.

This clone was seen more than once but under ten times. The V gene is TRBV30, the J gene TRBJ1-6; 10 positions match TRBD1. The CDR3 consists of 18 residues. J was trimmed by 5 bases and V by 2 bases; bases with no gene match: 12. Germline V gives CDR1 GTSNPN, CDR2 SVGIG (reference sequence). This CDR3 is CAWSKDSRGTGDNSPLHF. The CDR3 DNA follows: TGTGCCTGGAGTAAGGATAGCCGGGGGACAGGGGATAATTCACCCCTCCACTTT.

To note about this clone: Relative to the germline gene, one junction end is altered; a read error may explain this. CDR3 DNA sequence: TGTGCCAGCAGCTCCGACAATGAGCAGTTCTTC. This encodes CASSSDNEQFF. The chain recombines TRBV7-3 with TRBJ2-1; D uncertain. The CDR3 has 11 residues. Germline V gives CDR1 SGHTA, CDR2 FQGTGA.

Regarding this clone: This may be a read error: a much more frequent sequence differs by one nucleotide. The CDR3 does not close with the conserved phenylalanine or tryptophan, likely indicating a read error. This chain's CDR3 is CASSQGARNTDTQYV. The DNA for the CDR3 is TGTGCCAGCAGCCAGGGGGCCCGGAACACAGATACGCAGTATGTT. V and J are TRBV5-6 and TRBJ2-3; TRBD1 matches at 8 bases. Germline V gene sequence: CDR1 SGHDT, CDR2 YYEEEE. The CDR3 runs 15 residues. V was pared by 4 bases and J by 2 bases, with 6 bases of the junction left unmatched.

This clone came up a few times. The rearrangement links TRBV10-3 to TRBJ1-4, with 7 positions matching TRBD1. The V gene's germline CDR1 is ENHRY and CDR2 SYGVKD. This CDR3 is 13 amino acids long. After removal of 9 bases from V and 7 bases from J, the junction contained 8 bases not matched to a gene. The CDR3 nucleotides are TGTGCCATTAGACAGGGTGAAAGTGAAAAACTGTTTTTT. Translated, it gives CAIRQGESEKLFF.